This is a list of T cell receptor beta chains from one sample in a study of blood T cell repertoires in COVID-19. The protocol was immunoSEQ multiplex PCR, while the TCRdb copy is restricted to in-frame clones and leaves out a portion. The repertoire has roughly 110,000 clones, 60% to 85% of them found once; the top ten carry 6.2%. The specimen was peripheral blood. These receptors were taken from an elderly man with COVID-19, enrolled during active disease. Each CDR3 is given with its conserved first and last residue. D genes are given only for firm matches. Clone size is not always given. Where it is, it says once, few, many or a class for expanded clones.

CDR3nt	CDR3aa	v_gene	d_gene	j_gene	abundance
TGTGCCAGCAGGGCAGGACTAGCGGGATACGAGCAGTACTTC	CASRAGLAGYEQYF	TRBV6-5	TRBD2	TRBJ2-7	NA
TGTGCCAGCTCACTCTTCGACGGGGGACAGGGCGGCGAGCAGTACTTC	CASSLFDGGQGGEQYF	TRBV18	TRBD1	TRBJ2-7	once
TGCGCCAGCAGCCAGGACGGGTGGACTAGCGGGATTGACGAGCAGTACTTC	CASSQDGWTSGIDEQYF	TRBV4-3	TRBD2	TRBJ2-7	NA
TGTGCCAGCTCACCACCGAGGGGACAGCCAGGGGGGCAGGTTGAGCAGTTCTTC	CASSPPRGQPGGQVEQFF	TRBV18	NA	TRBJ2-1	once
TGCGCCAGCAGCTTGCAGGGGAACACTGAAGCTTTCTTT	CASSLQGNTEAFF	TRBV5-1	NA	TRBJ1-1	NA
TGTGCCACCCACCCCGGGACAGGGGGCTATGGCTACACCTTC	CATHPGTGGYGYTF	TRBV19	TRBD1	TRBJ1-2	NA
TGTGCCAGTACCCCACGGACAGGGCGTGAAGCTTTCTTT	CASTPRTGREAFF	TRBV19	TRBD1	TRBJ1-1	once
TGTGCCTCCTCTCGAGCGGGAGGGACCTACGAGCAGTACTTC	CASSRAGGTYEQYF	TRBV30	TRBD2	TRBJ2-7	few
TGTGCCAGCAGCTTGTATTCCTACAATGAGCAGTTCTTC	CASSLYSYNEQFF	TRBV7-3	NA	TRBJ2-1	NA
TGTGCCACCAGCAGGATCGACAGGGACTACAATGAGCAGTTCTTC	CATSRIDRDYNEQFF	TRBV15	TRBD1	TRBJ2-1	NA
TGTGCCAGCAGCTTCATAGGGACAGTCAATGAGCAGTTCTTC	CASSFIGTVNEQFF	TRBV7-9	TRBD1	TRBJ2-1	NA
TGTGCCAGCAGCTCGCTTATCGGGCGACAGGGGTTTGGAGAGACCCAGTACTTC	CASSSLIGRQGFGETQYF	TRBV7-9	TRBD1	TRBJ2-5	NA